The 28 T cell receptor beta chains below come from one sample, sequenced in a study of graft-versus-host responses after intestinal transplantation. The table came from immunoSEQ multiplex PCR; TCRdb's copy has only in-frame clones and leaves some out. The sample records about 38,000 clones, roughly 87% being singletons. Source: PBMCs, taken about 38 months after transplant. These receptors all stem from a human patient who received an intestinal transplant, so some T cells may come from the graft donor.

This chain uses TRBV10-3 with TRBJ2-6; TRBD1 is a possible D gene (5 bases). Germline CDR1 is ENHRY and CDR2 is SYGVKD. The CDR3 is made up of 15 amino acids. The V end was cut by 3 bases, the J end by 2 bases, with 8 bases between. The CDR3 is CAISEKGTGANVLTF. The CDR3 nucleotides are TGTGCCATCAGTGAAAAGGGGACTGGGGCCAACGTCCTGACTTTC.

The chain links TRBV7-9 to TRBJ1-6, with D perhaps matching TRBD1 (5 bases). The V and J ends lost 5 bases and 7 bases respectively, with 15 bases between them. The length of the CDR3 is 15 residues. Germline V gene data show CDR1 as SEHNR and CDR2 as FQNEAQ (reference sequence). CDR3 sequence: CASSTSRGDNSPLHF. The CDR3 region has the DNA TGTGCCAGCAGCACTAGCAGAGGGGACAATTCACCCCTCCACTTT.

This clone was observed once. The chain employs TRBV28 and TRBJ1-3, with unresolved D. The V gene lost 7 bases and the J gene lost 9 bases, with 13 bases spanning the gap. This CDR3 contains 12 residues. Germline CDR1 and CDR2: MDHEN and SYDVKM. The CDR3 DNA sequence: TGTGCCAGCAATCAAGTCCGTGGCACCATATATTTT. Translation gives CASNQVRGTIYF. Full variable domain (missing parts from reference TRBV28 and TRBJ1-3): DVKVTQSSRYLVKRTGEKVFLECVQDMDHENMFWYRQDPGLGLRLIYFSYDVKMKEKGDIPEGYSVSREKKERFSLILESASTNQTSMYLCASNQVRGTIYFGEGSWLTVV.

The chain has TRBV9 and TRBJ1-1; D possibly corresponds to TRBD1 (5 bases). The CDR3 is 17 residues long. V lost 0 bases to trimming and J lost 1 base, with 16 bases between them. The germline gives CDR1 SGDLS, CDR2 YYNGEE. The CDR3 region is CASSVGRWGGPNTEAFF. The CDR3 nucleotides read TGTGCCAGCAGCGTAGGGAGATGGGGGGGACCGAACACTGAAGCTTTCTTT.

This clone was picked up a small number of times. V is TRBV19 and J is TRBJ1-5, with TRBD1 matching 8 bases. The CDR3 is made up of 15 amino acids. V was clipped by 1 base and J by 4 bases; unmatched bases: 3. Germline V gives CDR1 LNHDA, CDR2 SQIVND (reference sequence). The CDR3 sequence is CASSIGTGRNQPQHF. In DNA, the CDR3 is TGTGCCAGTAGTATAGGGACAGGGCGTAATCAGCCCCAGCATTTT.

The CDR3 DNA follows: TGTGCCAGCAGCCGTACAGGGAGCACAGATACGCAGTATTTT. Translating it yields CASSRTGSTDTQYF. The gene calls are TRBV11-3 and TRBJ2-3; TRBD1 might be the D (6 bases). V lost 5 bases and J lost 0, with 9 bases in between. Germline V gives CDR1 SGHNT, CDR2 YENEEA. The CDR3 is 14 residues long.

The V call is TRBV7-8, the J call TRBJ1-6; TRBD1 might be the D (5 bases). V was shortened by 1 base and J by 7 bases, with 11 bases between the two germline ends. The CDR3 runs to 15 residues. Germline assignment: CDR1 SGHVS and CDR2 FQNEAQ. CDR3 sequence (DNA): TGTGCCAGCAGCTTAGGGGCAGGGAAAAATTCACCCCTCCACTTT. Protein: CASSLGAGKNSPLHF.

This CDR3 reads CASRLAGDYREQYF. Written as DNA, the CDR3 is TGTGCCAGCAGATTAGCGGGAGATTATCGCGAGCAGTACTTC. This chain joins TRBV2 and TRBJ2-7, with TRBD2 matching over 9 bases. Looked up from germline, CDR1 is SNHLY and CDR2 is FYNNEI. The junction had 9 bases not matched to a gene; V was cut back by 6 bases and J by 6 bases. The CDR3 sequence is 14 residues long. The full variable domain, in which reference TRBV2 and TRBJ2-7 provide the parts outside the CDR3, is EPEVTQTPSHQVTQMGQEVILRCVPISNHLYFYWYRQILGQKVEFLVSFYNNEISEKSEIFDDQFSVERPDGSNFTLKIRSTKLEDSAMYFCASRLAGDYREQYFGPGTRLTVT.

Worth noting for this clone: One junction end does not reproduce the germline sequence, and a read error may be involved. The chain employs TRBV7-7 and TRBJ1-4, with TRBD1 as a possible D gene (6 bases). The V gene's germline CDR1 is SSHAT and CDR2 FNYEAQ (reference sequence). The CDR3 has 15 amino acids. CDR3: CASSLGRGPNEKLFF. CDR3 in DNA: TGTGCTAGCAGCTTAGGCAGGGGCCCCAATGAAAAACTGTTTTTT.

This clone was recorded only once. The chain is built from TRBV5-4 and TRBJ2-1; 7 nucleotides align to TRBD2. The CDR3 contains 14 residues. J gave up 6 bases and V 0 bases, and 3 bases lay outside the gene matches. Looked up from germline, CDR1 is SGHNT and CDR2 is YYREEE (reference sequence). The CDR3 is CASSLEAGRNEQFF. The CDR3 coding sequence is TGTGCCAGCAGCTTGGAAGCGGGGCGCAATGAGCAGTTCTTC.

This clone has only one observation. The rearrangement links TRBV11-2 to TRBJ1-4, with 7 bases fitting TRBD1. The length of the CDR3 is 15 residues. Germline V gives CDR1 SGHAT, CDR2 FQNNGV. The V segment lost 5 bases and the J segment 8 bases; nucleotides outside the gene matches: 11. DNA of the CDR3: TGTGCCAGCAGCACCGACAGGGCCCTGGGGGAAAAACTGTTTTTT. Its protein is CASSTDRALGEKLFF.

The chain is built from TRBV11-2 and TRBJ2-7; D might be TRBD1 (7 bases). The CDR3 has 14 residues. Looked up from germline, CDR1 is SGHAT and CDR2 is FQNNGV. Trimming shortened V by 6 bases and J by 5 bases, and 17 bases separated the two germline ends. The CDR3 DNA reads TGTGCCAGCAGACGACAGGGAACGGGGGACGAGCAGTACTTC. It yields the protein CASRRQGTGDEQYF. The variable domain in full, with the rest retrieved from reference TRBV11-2 and TRBJ2-7, is EAGVAQSPRYKIIEKRQSVAFWCNPISGHATLYWYQQILGQGPKLLIQFQNNGVVDDSQLPKDRFSAERLKGVDSTLKIQPAKLEDSAVYLCASRRQGTGDEQYFGPGTRLTVT.

The chain carries TRBV28 and TRBJ1-2; TRBD1 aligns across 8 bases. CDR1 and CDR2 from the germline V gene are MDHEN and SYDVKM. There are 15 residues in the CDR3. Germline trimming cut 6 bases from V and 0 bases from J; bases unmatched to any gene: 6. This CDR3 reads CASRIPGGANYGYTF. The CDR3 DNA sequence: TGTGCCAGCAGGATCCCAGGGGGCGCTAACTATGGCTACACCTTC.

The CDR3 here is CATSRDQGSGANVLTF. The CDR3 coding sequence is TGTGCCACCAGCAGAGATCAGGGGTCGGGGGCCAACGTCCTGACTTTC. The chain is built from TRBV15 and TRBJ2-6; D may be TRBD1 (6 bases). V was shortened by 0 bases and J by 4 bases, with 10 bases between the two germline ends. The CDR3 sequence is 16 residues long. Per the germline V gene, CDR1 is LNHNV and CDR2 is YYDKDF (reference sequence). The variable domain in full, completed from reference TRBV15 and TRBJ2-6, reads DAMVIQNPRYQVTQFGKPVTLSCSQTLNHNVMYWYQQKSSQAPKLLFHYYDKDFNNEADTPDNFQSRRPNTSFCFLDIRSPGLGDTAMYLCATSRDQGSGANVLTFGAGSRLTVL.

The V and J genes are TRBV2 and TRBJ2-5; 8 bases align to TRBD2. Unmatched junction bases numbered 4, after V lost 6 bases and J lost 4 bases. CDR1 SNHLY and CDR2 FYNNEI come from the germline V gene. This CDR3 has 13 residues. The CDR3 loop reads CASRGLAGETQYF. The CDR3 nucleotides read TGTGCCAGCAGAGGGCTAGCGGGAGAGACCCAGTACTTC. The whole variable domain, filled in from reference TRBV2 and TRBJ2-5, reads EPEVTQTPSHQVTQMGQEVILRCVPISNHLYFYWYRQILGQKVEFLVSFYNNEISEKSEIFDDQFSVERPDGSNFTLKIRSTKLEDSAMYFCASRGLAGETQYFGPGTRLLVL.

The chain is built from TRBV2 and TRBJ1-1; D is ambiguous. Germline CDR1 reads SNHLY; CDR2 reads FYNNEI. Trimming pared 3 bases from V and 2 bases from J, leaving 10 bases between. The CDR3 has 14 amino acids. CDR3 in amino acids: CASSDWQTNTEAFF. The CDR3 nucleotides are TGTGCCAGCAGTGATTGGCAGACCAACACTGAAGCTTTCTTT.

A remark on this clone: At one of its ends the junction is not consistent with the germline gene, which may arise from a read error. The V gene is TRBV7-7, the J gene TRBJ2-3, with TRBD2 matching over 9 bases. This CDR3 comprises 16 residues. Germline values: CDR1 SSHAT, CDR2 FNYEAQ (reference sequence). CDR3 bases: TGTGCTAGCAGTCAAGGACTAGCGAGTAGCACAGATACGCAGTATTTT. Its protein product is CASSQGLASSTDTQYF.

This clone was counted a few times. V is TRBV6-1 and J is TRBJ2-7; perhaps TRBD2 as D (6 bases). V lost 7 bases and J 6 bases, leaving 16 bases between the germline ends. Germline CDR1 MNHNS, CDR2 SASEGT. The CDR3 spans 13 residues. CDR3 region: CASKNGDFPEQYF. The CDR3 DNA reads as TGTGCCAGCAAGAATGGGGACTTTCCCGAGCAGTACTTC.

The chain links TRBV6-5 to TRBJ2-5; maybe TRBD2 (5 bases). CDR1 is MNHEY, CDR2 SVGAGI, per germline. The CDR3 is 15 residues long. V shed 6 bases and J shed 5 bases, with 19 bases lying between them. CDR3 nucleotides: TGTGCCAGCAGCACGGACTCGGGGAGTCACGAGACCCAGTACTTC. Translating it yields CASSTDSGSHETQYF.

This chain connects TRBV2 to TRBJ2-7, with D unresolved. The V gene's germline CDR1 is SNHLY and CDR2 FYNNEI. Trimming stripped 4 bases from V and 0 bases from J, with 13 bases between. This CDR3 region has 15 residues. The CDR3 region is CASSGHGLSSYEQYF. In nucleotides, the CDR3 is TGTGCCAGCAGTGGACACGGATTAAGCTCCTACGAGCAGTACTTC.

This clone was seen only a few times. The chain combines TRBV2 with TRBJ2-3; no firm D call. The ends were cut back, 4 bases at V and 0 bases at J, with 11 bases in the middle. The CDR3 sequence is 15 residues long. The V gene's germline CDR1 is SNHLY and CDR2 FYNNEI. The CDR3 protein is CASSAALGSTDTQYF. The CDR3 DNA sequence: TGTGCCAGCAGTGCCGCCTTAGGTAGCACAGATACGCAGTATTTT.

The rearrangement joins TRBV5-4 to TRBJ2-5; D gene unclear. CDR3 length: 12 residues. The ends were cut back, 3 bases at V and 4 bases at J, with 7 bases in the middle. CDR1 and CDR2 from the germline V gene are SGHNT and YYREEE (reference sequence). The CDR3: CASSSARETQYF. In DNA, the CDR3 is TGTGCCAGCAGCTCCGCCCGAGAGACCCAGTACTTC.

Concerning this clone itself: Mismatch with germline at one junction end may stem from a read error. The chain uses TRBV7-7 and TRBJ2-5, with 14 nucleotides matching TRBD2. The CDR3 is 15 residues long. Looked up from germline, CDR1 is SSHAT and CDR2 is FNYEAQ (reference sequence). The CDR3 is CASSLGLAGAETQYF. DNA for the CDR3: TGTGCTAGCAGCTTGGGACTAGCGGGAGCAGAGACCCAGTACTTC. The full variable domain, in which reference TRBV7-7 and TRBJ2-5 provide the parts outside the CDR3, is GAGVSQSPRYKVTKRGQDVTLRCDPISSHATLYWYQQALGQGPEFLTYFNYEAQPDKSGLPSDRFSAERPEGSISTLTIQRTEQRDSAMYRCASSLGLAGAETQYFGPGTRLLVL.

CDR3 DNA: TGTGCCAGCAGCTTAAACCCAGACACTGAAGCTTTCTTT. Amino acids: CASSLNPDTEAFF. The chain couples TRBV11-3 to TRBJ1-1; D remains ambiguous. Germline-derived CDR1 and CDR2 are SGHNT and YENEEA. V lost 2 bases to trimming and J lost 3 bases, with 7 bases between them. The CDR3 contains 13 residues.

This chain links TRBV5-1 with TRBJ1-4, with no clear D. The CDR3 consists of 14 residues. The V and J ends lost 0 bases and 6 bases respectively, with 9 bases between them. Germline CDR1 SGHRS, CDR2 YFSETQ. CDR3 residues: CASSLGRPDEKLFF. In DNA form, the CDR3 reads TGCGCCAGCAGCTTGGGACGACCGGATGAAAAACTGTTTTTT.

The chain carries TRBV5-4 and TRBJ1-2; D not certain. CDR1 and CDR2 (germline): SGHNT, YYREEE (reference sequence). This CDR3 has 13 amino acids. V was clipped by 6 bases and J by 0 bases, with 9 bases between them. In DNA form, the CDR3 reads TGTGCCAGCATTTCGCCGACTAACTATGGCTACACCTTC. Translated, it gives CASISPTNYGYTF.

This clone appeared a single time. The chain has TRBV6-1 and TRBJ2-7, with 8 bases identical to TRBD1. Germline CDR1 is MNHNS and CDR2 is SASEGT. V trimming: 4 bases; J trimming: 5 bases; junction bases outside the gene matches: 10. The CDR3 totals 15 residues. The CDR3 sequence: CASSAGAGGWNEQYF. The CDR3 DNA reads as TGTGCCAGCAGTGCTGGCGCAGGGGGCTGGAACGAGCAGTACTTC.

This chain uses TRBV30 with TRBJ2-3; D gene ambiguous. V was clipped by 3 bases and J by 9 bases, with 16 bases between them. Germline V lookup: CDR1 GTSNPN, CDR2 SVGIG (reference sequence). CDR3 size: 13 residues. The DNA of the CDR3 is TGTGCCTGGAGCCCCTCCCTTGCGGCGACGCAGTATTTT. Translated: CAWSPSLAATQYF.